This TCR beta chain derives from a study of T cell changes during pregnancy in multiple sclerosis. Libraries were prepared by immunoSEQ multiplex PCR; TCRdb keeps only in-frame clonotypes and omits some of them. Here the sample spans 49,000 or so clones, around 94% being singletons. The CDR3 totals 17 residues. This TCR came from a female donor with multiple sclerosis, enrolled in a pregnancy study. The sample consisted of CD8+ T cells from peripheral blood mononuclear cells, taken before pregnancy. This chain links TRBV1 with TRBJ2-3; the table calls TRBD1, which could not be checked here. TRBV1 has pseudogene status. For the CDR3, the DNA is TGCACCAGCAGCCAAGAGGTTACCAGGGCAAGCACAGATACGCAGTATTTT. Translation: CTSSQEVTRASTDTQYF.